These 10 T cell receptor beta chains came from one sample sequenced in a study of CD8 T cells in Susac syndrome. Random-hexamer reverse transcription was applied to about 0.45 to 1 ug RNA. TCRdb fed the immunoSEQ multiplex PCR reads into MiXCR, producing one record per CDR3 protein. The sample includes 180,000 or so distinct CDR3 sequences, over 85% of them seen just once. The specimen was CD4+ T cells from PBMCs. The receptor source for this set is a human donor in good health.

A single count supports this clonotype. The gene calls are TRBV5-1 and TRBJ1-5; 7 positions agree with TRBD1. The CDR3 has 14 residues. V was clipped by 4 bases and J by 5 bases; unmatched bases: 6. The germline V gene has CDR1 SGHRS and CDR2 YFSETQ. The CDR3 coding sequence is TGCGCCAGCAGCCCGCGACAGGGAGATCAGCCCCAGCATTTT. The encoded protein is CASSPRQGDQPQHF.

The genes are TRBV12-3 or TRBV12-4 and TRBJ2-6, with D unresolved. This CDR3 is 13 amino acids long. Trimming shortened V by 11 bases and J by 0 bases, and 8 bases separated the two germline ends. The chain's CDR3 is CAGRASGANVLTF. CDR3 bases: TGTGCCGGACGGGCCTCTGGGGCCAACGTCCTGACTTTC.

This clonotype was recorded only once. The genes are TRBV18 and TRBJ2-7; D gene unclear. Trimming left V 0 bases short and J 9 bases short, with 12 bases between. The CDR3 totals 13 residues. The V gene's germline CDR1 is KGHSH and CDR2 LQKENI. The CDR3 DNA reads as TGTGCCAGCTCACCACCCACGGCGCTCGGGCAGTACTTC. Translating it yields CASSPPTALGQYF. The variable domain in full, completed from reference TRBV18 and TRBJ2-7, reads NAGVMQNPRHLVRRRGQEARLRCSPMKGHSHVYWYRQLPEEGLKFMVYLQKENIIDESGMPKERFSAEFPKEGPSILRIQQVVRGDSAAYFCASSPPTALGQYFGPGTRLTVT.

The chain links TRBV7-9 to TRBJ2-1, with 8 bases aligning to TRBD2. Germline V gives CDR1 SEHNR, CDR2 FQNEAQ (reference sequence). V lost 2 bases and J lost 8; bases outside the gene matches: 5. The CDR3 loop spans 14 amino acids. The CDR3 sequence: CASSLIREGDEQFF. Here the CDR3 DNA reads TGTGCCAGCAGCTTAATACGGGAGGGCGATGAGCAGTTCTTC.

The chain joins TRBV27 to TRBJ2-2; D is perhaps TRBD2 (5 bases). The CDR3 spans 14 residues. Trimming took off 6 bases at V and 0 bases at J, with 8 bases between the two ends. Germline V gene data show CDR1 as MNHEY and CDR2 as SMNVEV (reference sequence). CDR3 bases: TGTGCCAGCAGCTCGGACTCGAACACCGGGGAGCTGTTTTTT. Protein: CASSSDSNTGELFF.

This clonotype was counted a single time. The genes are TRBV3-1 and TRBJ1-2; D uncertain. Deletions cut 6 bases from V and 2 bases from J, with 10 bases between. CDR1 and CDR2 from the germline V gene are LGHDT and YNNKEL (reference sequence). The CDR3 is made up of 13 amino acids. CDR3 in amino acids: CASSRDLNYGYTF. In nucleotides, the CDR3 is TGTGCCAGCAGTCGTGACTTGAACTATGGCTACACCTTC.

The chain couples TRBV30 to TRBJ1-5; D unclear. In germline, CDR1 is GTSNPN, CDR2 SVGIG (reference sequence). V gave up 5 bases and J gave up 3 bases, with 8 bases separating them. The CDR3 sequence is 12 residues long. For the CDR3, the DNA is TGTGCCTGGGAACAGAACAATCAGCCCCAGCATTTT. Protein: CAWEQNNQPQHF. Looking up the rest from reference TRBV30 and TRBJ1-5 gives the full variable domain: SQTIHQWPATLVQPVGSPLSLECTVEGTSNPNLYWYRQAAGRGLQLLFYSVGIGQISSEVPQNLSASRPQDRQFILSSKKLLLSDSGFYLCAWEQNNQPQHFGDGTRLSIL.

In DNA form, the CDR3 reads TGTGCCAGCAGCCTCGGGGTGGACATTAACAATGAGCAGTTCTTC. This gives the protein CASSLGVDINNEQFF. The chain has TRBV6-5 and TRBJ2-1; D possibly uses TRBD1 or TRBD2 (5 bases each). Trimming stripped 6 bases from V and 5 bases from J, with 17 bases between. Germline V gene data show CDR1 as MNHEY and CDR2 as SVGAGI. The CDR3 runs 15 residues.

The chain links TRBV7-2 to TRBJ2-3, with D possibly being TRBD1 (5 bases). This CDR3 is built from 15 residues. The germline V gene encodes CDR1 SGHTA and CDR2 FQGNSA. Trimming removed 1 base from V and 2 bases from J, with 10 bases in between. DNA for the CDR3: TGTGCCAGCAGCTTAGGGACATCGTACACAGATACGCAGTATTTT. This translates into CASSLGTSYTDTQYF.

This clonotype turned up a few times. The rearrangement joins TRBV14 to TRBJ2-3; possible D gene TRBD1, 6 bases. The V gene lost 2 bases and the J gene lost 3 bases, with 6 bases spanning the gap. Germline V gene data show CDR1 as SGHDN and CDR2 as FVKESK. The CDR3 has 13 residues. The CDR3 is CASSQRGTDTQYF. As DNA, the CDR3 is TGTGCCAGCAGCCAAAGGGGGACAGATACGCAGTATTTT. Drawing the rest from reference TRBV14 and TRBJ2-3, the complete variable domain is EAGVTQFPSHSVIEKGQTVTLRCDPISGHDNLYWYRRVMGKEIKFLLHFVKESKQDESGMPNNRFLAERTGGTYSTLKVQPAELEDSGVYFCASSQRGTDTQYFGPGTRLTVL.